The source of this T cell receptor beta chain is a study of CD8 T cells in ankylosing spondylitis. Study results and caveats: Disease-linked clones bore a CD8+ phenotype and were relatively rare in peripheral blood. Clones tied to disease were said to be significantly enriched in matched ankylosing spondylitis synovial fluid. There was a TCR beta motif, made of fewer than 10 highly homologous variants, that appeared characteristic of ankylosing spondylitis blood. Prior work had noted some motif variants in reactive arthritis blood and synovial fluid.

V shed 5 bases and J 4 bases; nucleotides not matched to a gene: 11. There are 18 residues in the CDR3. Germline values: CDR1 MNHEY, CDR2 SVGEGT. This clonotype came up many times. Its specificity is unknown. Generation of TCR beta libraries employed quantitative 5'-RACE incorporating molecular barcodes. TCRdb passed the 5' RACE reads through MiXCR, listing each CDR3 protein once. The sample contains around 770,000 distinct CDR3 sequences, approximately 12% of which appear only once. Sequenced: blood, either unsorted or a sorted T cell fraction (not recorded which). The receptor comes from a male donor with ankylosing spondylitis. The chain couples TRBV6-2 or TRBV6-3 to TRBJ2-1, with 13 bases matching TRBD2. The CDR3 reads CASSRHPLAGGKYNEQFF. The CDR3 bases are TGTGCCAGCAGTCGCCATCCACTAGCGGGAGGGAAATACAATGAGCAGTTCTTC.